The 30 T cell receptor beta chains in this list originate from one sample, sequenced in a study of shared clonotypes between healthy human individuals. Sequencing used immunoSEQ multiplex PCR; TCRdb keeps in-frame clones, though not all of them. The table records approximately 2,000,000 clones, roughly 95% of them present only once. CD45RO-negative, CCR7-selected cells formed the naive CD8 fraction, which excluded terminally differentiated effector memory CD45RA+ cells. The sample consisted of naive CD8+ T cells from PBMCs. These receptors came from a man younger than 30 in good health. Some clones in this sample may be carry-over from other donors' samples.

This clone was detected only a few times. The gene calls are TRBV2 and TRBJ2-2, with TRBD1 matching over 7 bases. Germline assignment: CDR1 SNHLY and CDR2 FYNNEI. This CDR3 is 14 amino acids long. The junction had 4 bases not matched to a gene; V was cut back by 2 bases and J by 7 bases. The CDR3 bases are TGTGCCAGCAGTGAATTCGGGGACAGCGGGGAGCTGTTTTTT. Translated: CASSEFGDSGELFF.

The chain recombines TRBV27 with TRBJ2-7; TRBD2 aligns across 8 bases. Germline loops: CDR1 MNHEY, CDR2 SMNVEV (reference sequence). Trimming cost V 6 bases and J 7 bases; bases outside gene matches: 14. The CDR3 covers 15 residues. CDR3 region: CASSHGWREDREQYF. In nucleotides, the CDR3 is TGTGCCAGCAGCCACGGCTGGCGGGAGGATAGGGAGCAGTACTTC.

V gene TRBV28 combines with J gene TRBJ2-3; 8 bases agree with TRBD2. Trimming cost V 5 bases and J 3 bases; bases outside gene matches: 19. Germline-derived CDR1 and CDR2 are MDHEN and SYDVKM. The CDR3 loop spans 19 amino acids. In DNA, the CDR3 is TGTGCCAGCAGTCCGCCTTGGGGCGGGGGGATTCCGGGGACAGATACGCAGTATTTT. This encodes CASSPPWGGGIPGTDTQYF.

The chain links TRBV29-1 to TRBJ1-2, with a possible D match to TRBD1 (5 bases). Trimming cost V 5 bases and J 3 bases, with 13 bases left between them. CDR1 is SQVTM and CDR2 is ANQGSEA in the germline V gene. This CDR3 spans 13 amino acids. DNA for the CDR3: TGCAGCGTTCCTGATGACAGACACTATGGCTACACCTTC. Its protein is CSVPDDRHYGYTF.

The chain is built from TRBV7-6 and TRBJ2-3; D possibly corresponds to TRBD2 (6 bases). Germline V CDR1 and CDR2: SGHVS, FNYEAQ. Deletions cut 0 bases from V and 2 bases from J, with 9 bases between. This CDR3 has 15 amino acids. The CDR3 coding sequence is TGTGCCAGCAGCTTAGCGCGGGACTTCACAGATACGCAGTATTTT. It translates to CASSLARDFTDTQYF.

Notes on this clone: This CDR3 is also generated by other DNA sequences in the sample. The rearrangement joins TRBV27 to TRBJ2-7; D could derive from TRBD1 or TRBD2 (5 bases each). Germline V CDR1 and CDR2: MNHEY, SMNVEV (reference sequence). V lost 4 bases to trimming and J lost 7 bases, with 14 bases between them. This CDR3 comprises 13 residues. The CDR3 region is CASSSGGWGEQYF. CDR3 nucleotide sequence: TGTGCCAGCAGTTCCGGAGGCTGGGGGGAGCAGTACTTC.

The rearrangement links TRBV7-9 to TRBJ1-1; D is possibly TRBD1 (6 bases). This CDR3 region has 16 residues. V was trimmed by 7 bases and J by 5 bases, leaving 23 bases between them. Germline V gene sequence: CDR1 SEHNR, CDR2 FQNEAQ (reference sequence). CDR3 nucleotide sequence: TGTGCCAGCACCGTCCTCGGGGGGCCACAGGATACTGAAGCTTTCTTT. As protein: CASTVLGGPQDTEAFF.

This clone was seen once. V is TRBV6-5 and J is TRBJ1-2; D unclear. V was pared by 0 bases and J by 2 bases, with 10 bases between. From germline, CDR1 is MNHEY and CDR2 SVGAGI. The CDR3 covers 15 residues. The CDR3 region has the DNA TGTGCCAGCAGTTACTCGGAGGGTGAAAACTATGGCTACACCTTC. Translation: CASSYSEGENYGYTF.

This sequence joins TRBV5-4 and TRBJ1-1, with D possibly TRBD1 on 6 matching bases. The CDR3 spans 15 residues. V gave up 4 bases and J gave up 0 bases, with 13 bases separating them. Looked up from germline, CDR1 is SGHNT and CDR2 is YYREEE (reference sequence). CDR3 in amino acids: CASSGMDSLNTEAFF. The CDR3 DNA reads as TGTGCCAGCAGCGGAATGGACAGTTTGAACACTGAAGCTTTCTTT.

This chain connects TRBV28 to TRBJ1-4, with D hard to call. Germline V gene sequence: CDR1 MDHEN, CDR2 SYDVKM. Deletions cut 2 bases from V and 8 bases from J, with 6 bases between. The CDR3 length is 12 residues. CDR3 sequence (DNA): TGTGCCAGCAGTTTACGGTGGGAAAAACTGTTTTTT. This sequence encodes CASSLRWEKLFF.

This clone was observed a single time. The rearrangement uses TRBV4-1 and TRBJ2-1; a weak D match, TRBD1 (5 bases). This CDR3 contains 14 residues. Germline V gives CDR1 MGHRA, CDR2 YSYEKL. V lost 5 bases and J lost 7, with 15 bases in between. The CDR3 nucleotides are TGCGCCAGCAGCTTGAGGAAAGGGGTAAATGAGCAGTTCTTC. This translates into CASSLRKGVNEQFF.

The rearrangement uses TRBV5-6 and TRBJ2-7; D is possibly TRBD1 (6 bases). CDR1 and CDR2 from the germline V gene are SGHDT and YYEEEE. The CDR3 runs to 13 residues. Trimming left V 3 bases short and J 2 bases short, with 9 bases between. For the CDR3, the DNA is TGTGCCAGCAGCTCGGACAGCCCCTACGAGCAGTACTTC. Its translation is CASSSDSPYEQYF.

V gene TRBV4-2 combines with J gene TRBJ2-1; 11 bases align to TRBD2. CDR3 length: 16 amino acids. Germline CDR1 reads LGHNA; CDR2 reads YNFKEQ. Unmatched junction bases numbered 5, after V lost 5 bases and J lost 2 bases. CDR3 sequence: CASSRRLAGTYNEQFF. In DNA form, the CDR3 reads TGTGCCAGCAGCAGGAGACTAGCGGGAACCTACAATGAGCAGTTCTTC.

The CDR3 DNA reads as TGTGCCAGCAGCTACAAGACAGGGGACACTGAAGCTTTCTTT. This gives the protein CASSYKTGDTEAFF. The chain carries TRBV7-9 and TRBJ1-1; 8 positions agree with TRBD1. Germline CDR1 SEHNR, CDR2 FQNEAQ (reference sequence). V lost 4 bases, J lost 3 bases, and 4 bases stayed unmatched. The length of the CDR3 is 14 residues.

Worth noting for this clone: The same CDR3 is also encoded by other DNA sequences in this sample. The CDR3 is CASSLGGPYEQYF. CDR3 coding DNA: TGTGCCAGCAGTTTAGGAGGACCCTACGAGCAGTACTTC. This chain links TRBV27 with TRBJ2-7; weak D call: TRBD2 (5 bases). This CDR3 is built from 13 residues. The germline V and J ends were trimmed by 2 bases and 2 bases, with 7 bases remaining between them. Germline V gene lookup returns CDR1 MNHEY and CDR2 SMNVEV (reference sequence).

About this clone itself: The sample holds other DNA sequences that translate to the same CDR3. The chain couples TRBV7-9 to TRBJ1-5; tentative D call: TRBD1 (5 bases). This CDR3 region has 14 residues. V gave up 4 bases and J gave up 4 bases, with 11 bases separating them. CDR1 is SEHNR and CDR2 is FQNEAQ in the germline V gene (reference sequence). CDR3 region: CASSSGGVNQPQHF. The CDR3 nucleotides read TGTGCCAGCAGCTCCGGGGGGGTGAATCAGCCCCAGCATTTT.

The rearrangement uses TRBV6-1 and TRBJ1-2; possibly TRBD1 for D (6 bases). V was shortened by 6 bases and J by 4 bases, with 9 bases between the two germline ends. Germline V gives CDR1 MNHNS, CDR2 SASEGT. This CDR3 region has 12 residues. The CDR3 loop reads CASRGTLYGYTF. CDR3 coding DNA: TGTGCCAGCAGGGGGACACTCTATGGCTACACCTTC.

V gene TRBV7-8 combines with J gene TRBJ2-5; D call uncertain. The length of the CDR3 is 14 residues. V was trimmed by 5 bases and J by 1 base, leaving 11 bases between them. Germline assignment: CDR1 SGHVS and CDR2 FQNEAQ. CDR3 region: CASSRDWIQETQYF. The DNA of the CDR3 is TGTGCCAGCAGCCGTGACTGGATCCAAGAGACCCAGTACTTC.

The chain uses TRBV4-1 and TRBJ1-5, with D tentatively TRBD1 (5 bases). Trimming removed 0 bases from V and 4 bases from J, with 10 bases in between. This CDR3 comprises 15 residues. Germline CDR1 is MGHRA and CDR2 is YSYEKL. The DNA for the CDR3 is TGCGCCAGCAGCCAAGAGGGGACCGTTAATCAGCCCCAGCATTTT. Its translation is CASSQEGTVNQPQHF.

The V call is TRBV28, the J call TRBJ2-2, with TRBD2 matching 8 bases. Germline CDR1 MDHEN, CDR2 SYDVKM. The trim removed 3 bases at V and 5 bases at J, leaving 8 bases unmatched. This CDR3 spans 16 amino acids. In nucleotides, the CDR3 is TGTGCCAGCAGTTTGAGAGCGGGAGTGCTTACCGGGGAGCTGTTTTTT. Amino acid sequence: CASSLRAGVLTGELFF.

This clone was picked up one time. The CDR3 region has the DNA TGTGCCAGCACCGTAACAGGTGCTGGGGAAAAACTGTTTTTT. Amino acid sequence: CASTVTGAGEKLFF. The J gene is TRBJ1-4, the V gene TRBV7-2, with D perhaps matching TRBD1 (5 bases). Per the germline V gene, CDR1 is SGHTA and CDR2 is FQGNSA. The CDR3 runs to 14 residues. The ends were cut back, 7 bases at V and 8 bases at J, with 17 bases in the middle.

The CDR3 reads CASSLPAGGSYNEQFF. Here the CDR3 DNA reads TGTGCCAGCAGCTTACCAGCGGGGGGCTCCTACAATGAGCAGTTCTTC. The rearrangement uses TRBV11-2 and TRBJ2-1; 9 bases are a match to TRBD2. The CDR3 covers 16 residues. V lost 2 bases and J lost 0; bases outside the gene matches: 2. Germline lookup yields CDR1 SGHAT and CDR2 FQNNGV.

The gene calls are TRBV7-9 and TRBJ1-4; D not certain. CDR1 and CDR2 from the germline V gene are SEHNR and FQNEAQ (reference sequence). The CDR3 totals 15 residues. Trimming stripped 5 bases from V and 8 bases from J, with 18 bases between. Here the CDR3 DNA reads TGTGCCAGCAGCCCGCCGGGAACTCGGGAAGAAAAACTGTTTTTT. Translated, it gives CASSPPGTREEKLFF.

The chain carries TRBV2 and TRBJ2-7; a possible D gene is TRBD1 (6 bases). Per germline, CDR1 SNHLY and CDR2 FYNNEI. V was pared by 8 bases and J by 3 bases, with 14 bases between. The CDR3 runs to 13 residues. The CDR3 nucleotides are TGTGCCAGCGTCGGACAGAAGAACTACGAGCAGTACTTC. This gives the protein CASVGQKNYEQYF.

This clone was counted once. The chain links TRBV18 to TRBJ2-1; 9 positions match TRBD1. Germline V gene lookup returns CDR1 KGHSH and CDR2 LQKENI. V shed 5 bases, J shed 7 bases, and the junction held 3 bases outside the gene matches. The CDR3 has 13 amino acids. For the CDR3, the DNA is TGTGCCAGCTCAAAGGACAGGGGTAATGAGCAGTTCTTC. Translated: CASSKDRGNEQFF.

V and J are TRBV7-6 and TRBJ2-1, with D perhaps matching TRBD2 (6 bases). From germline, CDR1 is SGHVS and CDR2 FNYEAQ. The CDR3 length is 16 residues. The V and J ends lost 2 bases and 1 base respectively, with 12 bases between them. Here the CDR3 DNA reads TGTGCCAGCAGCTTATATGGCGGGACGTCCTACAATGAGCAGTTCTTC. It specifies CASSLYGGTSYNEQFF.

The chain joins TRBV2 to TRBJ2-1; 8 nucleotides agree with TRBD2. CDR1 and CDR2 from the germline V gene are SNHLY and FYNNEI. The junction had 6 bases not matched to a gene; V was cut back by 2 bases and J by 3 bases. The CDR3 consists of 16 residues. CDR3 residues: CASSEFLAGNYNEQFF. In DNA form, the CDR3 reads TGTGCCAGCAGTGAATTTTTAGCGGGAAACTACAATGAGCAGTTCTTC.

A remark on this clone: Distinct nucleotide sequences in the sample also encode this CDR3. The chain carries TRBV9 and TRBJ2-5; no clear D. The CDR3 length is 14 residues. The V end was cut by 0 bases, the J end by 4 bases, with 10 bases between. Germline lookup yields CDR1 SGDLS and CDR2 YYNGEE. The chain's CDR3 is CASSVGGSSETQYF. The CDR3 DNA reads TGTGCCAGCAGCGTAGGTGGCAGTTCAGAGACCCAGTACTTC.

This clone has only one observation. The chain uses TRBV5-6 and TRBJ2-3, with D possibly being TRBD2 (6 bases). With 1 base removed from V and 2 bases from J, the gap between germline ends came to 11 bases. The CDR3 totals 15 residues. The V gene's germline CDR1 is SGHDT and CDR2 YYEEEE. CDR3 region: CASSLWAGITDTQYF. The CDR3 nucleotides read TGTGCCAGCAGCTTGTGGGCGGGGATCACAGATACGCAGTATTTT.

The chain couples TRBV28 to TRBJ2-1, with 8 bases fitting TRBD2. Per the germline V gene, CDR1 is MDHEN and CDR2 is SYDVKM. With 6 bases clipped from V and 7 bases from J, the junction kept 17 bases outside the gene matches. The CDR3 length is 17 residues. CDR3: CASRGRDSGRGGNEQFF. CDR3 DNA: TGTGCCAGCAGGGGCCGGGACTCGGGCCGGGGGGGGAATGAGCAGTTCTTC. Together with reference TRBV28 and TRBJ2-1, the CDR3 gives the full variable domain: DVKVTQSSRYLVKRTGEKVFLECVQDMDHENMFWYRQDPGLGLRLIYFSYDVKMKEKGDIPEGYSVSREKKERFSLILESASTNQTSMYLCASRGRDSGRGGNEQFFGPGTRLTVL.